This T cell receptor beta chain was sequenced for a study of blood T cells in healthy people across ages. Looked up from germline, CDR1 is LNHNV and CDR2 is YYDKDF (reference sequence). The CDR3 runs 15 residues. The V gene end was trimmed by 2 bases and the J gene end by 4 bases; junction bases not matched to a gene: 2. With a J-beta primer mix and a sample-barcoded 5' primer, a second PCR ran 7 to 11 cycles. Every cDNA molecule carried a tag from a template-switch adaptor bearing 12 random nucleotides. TCRdb re-called the 5' RACE reads with MiXCR, one entry per CDR3 protein. This sample has more than 600,000 distinct CDR3 sequences, with roughly 25% found just once. These same data were also listed under a study on T cells of mothers and their children. This second study notes: All extracted RNA went into cDNA synthesis, about 1.4 ug per 15 ul.

This TCR was recovered from a boy between 10 and 17 years old in good health. The sequencing sample was made of blood. V usage is TRBV15 and J usage is TRBJ2-2; TRBD2 matches at 9 bases. CDR3 coding DNA: TGTGCCACCAGCAGACTAGCGGGGTCCACCGGGGAGCTGTTTTTT. Translating gives CATSRLAGSTGELFF.